The subject of this entry is one T cell receptor beta chain. V lost 8 bases to trimming and J lost 2 bases; unmatched junction nucleotides: 11. Germline CDR1 and CDR2: SEHNR and FQNEAQ (reference sequence). The length of the CDR3 is 16 residues. Authors' data handling: VDJdb flagged about 1.7% of over 150,000 unique clonotypes as previously reported viral-epitope-specific. The assay was immunoSEQ multiplex PCR, and TCRdb's table has in-frame clones only and misses some. V and J calls and clone size are as listed in that table; D and trimming were resolved from the DNA. Of 2,500 to 3,000 clones listed, around 82% are singletons. The data stem from a study of hypomethylating agent response in myelodysplastic syndrome. Study as a whole: Either azacitidine (about 70% of the 11) or decitabine (3 of 11) was given. Complete response or hematologic improvement counted as response; others were non-responders. Most often mutated was TET2, found in 5 of 11 patients.

The source was bone marrow, collected before or after starting hypomethylating agent treatment for myelodysplastic syndrome (not recorded which). The sequence was obtained from a human donor with myelodysplastic syndrome. V gene TRBV7-9 combines with J gene TRBJ2-2; 7 positions agree with TRBD1. CDR3 coding DNA: TGTGCCAGCTCCCGCTGGACAGGAGATAACACCGGGGAGCTGTTTTTT. Its protein product is CASSRWTGDNTGELFF.